This entry lists 10 T cell receptor beta chains sequenced from one sample in a study of T cells in Graves' hyperthyroidism and ophthalmopathy. TCR beta CDR3 sequences were amplified from RNA transcripts. RT-PCR in the first round (using the HTBI primer set) targeted the TCR CDR3. TCRdb re-derived calls from the multiplex PCR reads in MiXCR, one entry per CDR3 protein. The sample shows approximately 720,000 distinct CDR3 sequences, about 19% of them seen only once. Sequencing input: blood. These receptors all come from a woman aged 50 to 60 with Graves' hyperthyroidism that later progressed to Graves' ophthalmopathy.

This clonotype was seen many times. The V and J genes are TRBV3-1 and TRBJ2-1; D might be TRBD2 (6 bases). This CDR3 region has 14 residues. Between the trimmed V and J ends, which lost 2 bases and 7 bases, there was a span of 12 bases. From germline, CDR1 is LGHDT and CDR2 YNNKEL (reference sequence). CDR3 bases: TGTGCCAGCAGCCAACAGCGGGCGAAAAATGAGCAGTTCTTC. Translated, it gives CASSQQRAKNEQFF.

The chain is built from TRBV3-1 and TRBJ1-3; TRBD1 is a possible D gene (6 bases). V was cut by 4 bases and J by 1 base, with 14 bases left in between. The CDR3 has 16 residues. Germline assignment: CDR1 LGHDT and CDR2 YNNKEL (reference sequence). DNA of the CDR3: TGTGCCAGCAGCCTAAACAGGGTTTTGTCTGGAAACACCATATATTTT. This codes for CASSLNRVLSGNTIYF. Variable domain in full (rest from reference TRBV3-1 and TRBJ1-3): DTAVSQTPKYLVTQMGNDKSIKCEQNLGHDTMYWYKQDSKKFLKIMFSYNNKELIINETVPNRFSPKSPDKAHLNLHINSLELGDSAVYFCASSLNRVLSGNTIYFGEGSWLTVV.

Points on this clonotype: Just one base apart from a much larger clone, this may be a read error. The V and J genes are TRBV5-1 and TRBJ2-1, with D perhaps TRBD2 (5 bases). Germline CDR1 SGHRS, CDR2 YFSETQ. This CDR3 is built from 16 residues. The V end was cut by 0 bases, the J end by 3 bases, with 13 bases between. CDR3 amino acids: CASSLVSEGYYNEQFF. The CDR3 region has the DNA TGCGCCAGCAGCTTGGTTAGCGAGGGCTACTACAATGAGCAGTTCTTC.

The V gene is TRBV3-1, the J gene TRBJ2-3, with TRBD2 identical over 9 bases. The CDR3 consists of 17 residues. Germline V gene lookup returns CDR1 LGHDT and CDR2 YNNKEL (reference sequence). J was trimmed by 2 bases and V by 4 bases; bases with no gene match: 10. The CDR3 coding sequence is TGTGCCAGCAGCCTCACGAAGCGGGGGGCCTACACAGATACGCAGTATTTT. Its protein is CASSLTKRGAYTDTQYF.

The V gene is TRBV3-1, the J gene TRBJ2-3; 7 positions agree with TRBD1. The CDR3 length is 17 residues. The V gene's germline CDR1 is LGHDT and CDR2 YNNKEL (reference sequence). J was trimmed by 0 bases and V by 1 base; bases with no gene match: 7. The CDR3 is CASSQGDRVVSTDTQYF. For the CDR3, the DNA is TGTGCCAGCAGCCAAGGAGACAGGGTGGTAAGCACAGATACGCAGTATTTT.

This sequence joins TRBV12-3 or TRBV12-4 and TRBJ1-3; weak D call: TRBD1 (5 bases). The CDR3 covers 14 residues. With 8 bases removed from V and 0 bases from J, the gap between germline ends came to 11 bases. The CDR3: CASFPGTSGNTIYF. In DNA form, the CDR3 reads TGTGCCAGCTTCCCTGGGACCTCTGGAAACACCATATATTTT.

As regards this clonotype: A read error may explain this, as a much larger clone is one base away. The V gene is TRBV6-1, the J gene TRBJ2-3; TRBD1 aligns across 11 bases. Germline loops: CDR1 MNHNS, CDR2 SASEGT. V lost 1 base and J lost 4; bases outside the gene matches: 1. This CDR3 has 15 amino acids. The CDR3, as DNA: TGTGCCAGCAGTGAAGGGACAGGGGGCGCAGATACGCAGTATTTT. Its protein product is CASSEGTGGADTQYF.

This chain links TRBV20-1 with TRBJ2-7, with D possibly matching TRBD1 (5 bases). CDR1 DFQATT and CDR2 SNEGSKA come from the germline V gene (reference sequence). This CDR3 has 15 amino acids. Trimming stripped 2 bases from V and 0 bases from J, with 14 bases between. CDR3 amino acids: CSARITGTSSYEQYF. DNA of the CDR3: TGCAGTGCTAGAATCACAGGCACGAGCTCCTACGAGCAGTACTTC.

This clonotype was seen more than once but under ten times. The V call is TRBV7-8, the J call TRBJ2-7; D is undetermined. CDR1 and CDR2 (germline): SGHVS, FQNEAQ. The CDR3 consists of 13 residues. Trimming cost V 5 bases and J 8 bases, with 16 bases left between them. The chain's CDR3 is CASSPGSPGQQYF. CDR3 nucleotides: TGTGCCAGCAGCCCAGGTAGCCCAGGTCAGCAGTACTTC.

The rearrangement uses TRBV10-3 and TRBJ1-3; possible D gene TRBD1, 5 bases. The CDR3 consists of 16 residues. The germline gives CDR1 ENHRY, CDR2 SYGVKD. V shed 2 bases and J shed 3 bases, with 14 bases lying between them. CDR3 nucleotides: TGTGCCATCAGTGAGGGAGCGACAGCAATTGGAAACACCATATATTTT. Its translation is CAISEGATAIGNTIYF.